A selection of T cell receptor beta chains follows, all from one sample in a study of blood T cell repertoires in COVID-19. Only in-frame clones appear in the TCRdb table, and some are missing; sequencing was by immunoSEQ multiplex PCR. The data hold 150,000 to 200,000 clones, with around 83% observed a single time. The sample consisted of PBMCs or T cells enriched from blood (not recorded which). These receptors all come from a man in his forties or fifties who had recovered from COVID-19. The CDR3 runs from the conserved cysteine through the conserved F or W. The order of the fields is D gene, CDR3 length, clone size, V gene, J gene, CDR3 protein, CDR3 DNA. D genes are given only for firm matches. Clone size is given for some rows only: seen once, a few or many times, or a class if the clone is expanded.

NA	14	few	TRBV6-1	TRBJ2-7	CASSENGGLYEQYF	TGTGCCAGCAGTGAAAACGGAGGCCTCTACGAGCAGTACTTC
NA	13	once	TRBV4-1	TRBJ2-7	CASSQTLVGSEYF	TGCGCCAGCAGCCAAACTCTCGTTGGTAGTGAATACTTC
TRBD2	14	NA	TRBV18	TRBJ2-3	CASSPPGGPDTQYF	TGTGCCAGCTCACCCCCGGGGGGGCCGGATACGCAGTATTTT
TRBD1	15	NA	TRBV6-5	TRBJ1-5	CASITGGRGNQPQHF	TGTGCCAGCATAACAGGGGGCAGAGGCAATCAGCCCCAGCATTTT
NA	13	NA	TRBV29-1	TRBJ2-2	CSVEGLMGGELFF	TGCAGCGTTGAGGGACTCATGGGCGGGGAGCTGTTTTTT
NA	12	NA	TRBV6-5	TRBJ1-4	CASTGQNEKLFF	TGTGCCTCCACCGGACAGAATGAAAAACTGTTTTTT
NA	14	NA	TRBV6-5	TRBJ1-5	CASSYTGFNQPQHF	TGTGCCAGCAGTTACACAGGGTTCAATCAGCCCCAGCATTTT
NA	13	NA	TRBV19	TRBJ1-2	CASSINRNHGYTF	TGTGCCAGTAGTATAAACAGAAACCATGGCTACACCTTC
NA	17	NA	TRBV7-4	TRBJ1-5	CASSFIRESGSNQPQHF	TGTGCCAGCAGCTTCATACGGGAGAGTGGAAGCAATCAGCCCCAGCATTTT
TRBD1	13	NA	TRBV3-1/TRBV3-2	TRBJ1-1	CASSLYRGQEAFF	TGTGCCAGCAGCCTTTATCGGGGACAGGAAGCTTTCTTT
NA	14	NA	TRBV25-1	TRBJ1-1	CASRPQGRNTEAFF	TGTGCCAGCAGACCACAGGGTCGGAACACTGAAGCTTTCTTT
NA	13	once	TRBV2	TRBJ2-7	CASSEHAGYEQYF	TGTGCCAGCAGTGAGCACGCAGGATACGAGCAGTACTTC
TRBD1	14	NA	TRBV7-8	TRBJ2-1	CASSHGTGGNEQFF	TGTGCCAGCAGCCACGGGACAGGGGGCAATGAGCAGTTCTTC
NA	12	NA	TRBV29-1	TRBJ1-3	CAGKPSGNTIYF	TGCGCGGGAAAGCCCTCTGGAAACACCATATATTTT
NA	14	NA	TRBV9	TRBJ1-4	CASSVGGTNEKLFF	TGTGCCAGCAGCGTAGGAGGGACTAATGAAAAACTGTTTTTT
TRBD1	12	NA	TRBV2	TRBJ1-1	CASSGQGLEAFF	TGTGCCAGCAGTGGACAGGGTCTGGAAGCTTTCTTT
TRBD1	13	NA	TRBV4-1	TRBJ2-1	CASSIDRDAEQFF	TGCGCCAGCAGCATTGACAGGGATGCGGAGCAGTTCTTC
TRBD1	13	NA	TRBV7-8	TRBJ1-2	CASSFGQGEGYTF	TGTGCCAGCAGCTTCGGACAGGGAGAGGGCTACACCTTC
NA	13	NA	TRBV10-3	TRBJ1-6	CATDNSYNSPLHF	TGTGCCACGGACAACTCCTATAATTCACCCCTCCACTTT
NA	15	NA	TRBV7-9	TRBJ1-2	CASSSPGGGVYGYTF	TGTGCCAGCAGCAGCCCAGGAGGCGGGGTATATGGCTACACCTTC
NA	15	NA	TRBV3-1/TRBV3-2	TRBJ1-2	CASSQDPGKSYGYTF	TGTGCCAGCAGCCAAGATCCGGGGAAAAGCTATGGCTACACCTTC
TRBD1	14	few	TRBV19	TRBJ2-7	CASSRNRGLDEQYF	TGTGCCAGTAGCAGAAACAGGGGGCTGGACGAGCAGTACTTC
NA	16	NA	TRBV6-1	TRBJ2-7	CASSEFVRDLPYEQYF	TGTGCCAGCAGTGAATTTGTCAGGGATTTGCCCTACGAGCAGTACTTC
TRBD1	18	NA	TRBV13	TRBJ2-6	CASSLVGDRGSGANVLTF	TGTGCCAGCAGCTTAGTAGGGGACAGGGGGTCTGGGGCCAACGTCCTGACTTTC
NA	15	NA	TRBV18	TRBJ2-7	CASSPPAGDGYEQYF	TGTGCCAGCTCACCACCGGCAGGGGACGGGTACGAGCAGTACTTC
TRBD1	21	NA	TRBV4-2	TRBJ2-4	CASSLKSRDTGQGIAKNIQYF	TGTGCCAGCAGCCTGAAGTCTAGGGATACAGGACAGGGAATAGCCAAAAACATTCAGTACTTC
NA	14	once	TRBV27	TRBJ2-2	CASSLIGGVGELFF	TGTGCCAGCAGTTTAATCGGGGGTGTCGGGGAGCTGTTTTTT
NA	14	few	TRBV19	TRBJ1-3	CASRGGGTGNTIYF	TGTGCCAGTAGAGGTGGAGGGACTGGAAACACCATATATTTT
NA	13	NA	TRBV28	TRBJ1-5	CATQGPGNQPQHF	TGTGCCACCCAGGGGCCGGGGAATCAGCCCCAGCATTTT
NA	15	NA	TRBV27	TRBJ1-5	CASSPEVFSNQPQHF	TGTGCCAGCAGCCCCGAGGTTTTTAGCAATCAGCCCCAGCATTTT
NA	13	NA	TRBV6-4	TRBJ1-2	CASSETANYGYTF	TGTGCCAGCAGTGAAACAGCTAACTATGGCTACACCTTC
NA	15	NA	TRBV11-2	TRBJ1-4	CASRPRLATNEKLFF	TGTGCCAGCAGACCCCGCCTAGCAACTAATGAAAAACTGTTTTTT
NA	14	NA	TRBV7-9	TRBJ1-4	CATRPGATNEKLFF	TGTGCCACTCGACCGGGAGCAACTAATGAAAAACTGTTTTTT
TRBD1	15	NA	TRBV28	TRBJ2-1	CASSGRDRGRHEQFF	TGTGCCAGCAGTGGTCGGGACAGGGGGCGACATGAGCAGTTCTTC
TRBD2	17	NA	TRBV4-1	TRBJ2-1	CASSPFQTSGIYNEQFF	TGCGCCAGCAGCCCCTTCCAGACTAGCGGAATATACAATGAGCAGTTCTTC
TRBD1	14	NA	TRBV5-1	TRBJ2-3	CASSPGTGPDTQYF	TGCGCCAGCAGCCCAGGGACAGGGCCAGATACGCAGTATTTT
TRBD1	15	NA	TRBV3-1/TRBV3-2	TRBJ1-6	CASSQGTGVLRALHF	TGTGCCAGCAGCCAAGGGACAGGGGTATTAAGGGCCCTCCACTTT
TRBD1	15	NA	TRBV11-2	TRBJ1-1	CASSLTSGQGTEAFF	TGTGCCAGCAGCTTAACCTCGGGACAGGGGACTGAAGCTTTCTTT
TRBD1	13	once	TRBV3-1/TRBV3-2	TRBJ1-2	CASTLGGGHGYTF	TGTGCCAGCACTCTAGGAGGGGGCCATGGCTACACCTTC
TRBD1	15	NA	TRBV18	TRBJ2-3	CASSPPQGAGDTQYF	TGTGCCAGCTCACCACCCCAGGGGGCAGGGGATACGCAGTATTTT
NA	15	NA	TRBV4-2	TRBJ1-5	CASSQEGGRQQPQHF	TGTGCCAGCAGCCAAGAGGGGGGGCGCCAACAGCCCCAGCATTTT
TRBD1	17	NA	TRBV28	TRBJ1-6	CASSSGTGEAYNSPLHF	TGTGCCAGCAGTTCGGGGACAGGGGAGGCCTATAATTCACCCCTCCACTTT
TRBD1	16	NA	TRBV7-3	TRBJ2-2	CASSSGQGKGTGELFF	TGTGCCAGCAGCTCTGGACAGGGGAAGGGCACCGGGGAGCTGTTTTTT
NA	12	NA	TRBV5-1	TRBJ1-2	CASSLGQNGYTF	TGCGCCAGCAGCTTGGGACAGAATGGCTACACCTTC
TRBD1	15	NA	TRBV5-8	TRBJ1-4	CASSGTGIYNEKLFF	TGTGCCAGCAGCGGGACAGGGATCTATAATGAAAAACTGTTTTTT
NA	15	NA	TRBV5-1	TRBJ2-5	CASSLDGTLRETQYF	TGCGCCAGCAGCTTGGATGGGACACTGCGGGAGACCCAGTACTTC
NA	15	NA	TRBV11-2	TRBJ2-1	CASSQTTGGQNEQFF	TGTGCCAGCAGCCAAACGACAGGCGGGCAAAATGAGCAGTTCTTC
TRBD1	13	few	TRBV5-4	TRBJ1-2	CASSSIGGYDDTF	TGTGCCAGCAGCTCGATAGGGGGCTATGATGACACCTTC
TRBD2	14	NA	TRBV6-5	TRBJ2-2	CASRGTIDTGELFF	TGTGCCAGCAGAGGGACTATCGACACCGGGGAGCTGTTTTTT
NA	11	NA	TRBV5-1	TRBJ2-1	CASSLQGQPFF	TGCGCCAGCAGCTTGCAGGGGCAGCCGTTCTTC
TRBD1	15	NA	TRBV19	TRBJ1-5	CASSLETGATQPQHF	TGTGCCAGTAGCCTTGAGACAGGGGCGACTCAGCCCCAGCATTTT
TRBD1	15	NA	TRBV11-2	TRBJ2-3	CASSSDRASEDTQYF	TGTGCCAGCAGCTCAGACAGGGCTTCTGAAGATACGCAGTATTTT
TRBD2	14	NA	TRBV10-3	TRBJ2-5	CAISGTGGGETQYF	TGTGCCATCAGTGGTACCGGGGGGGGCGAGACCCAGTACTTC
NA	14	NA	TRBV30	TRBJ1-1	CAWSIGLGNTEAFF	TGTGCCTGGAGTATCGGGTTGGGGAACACTGAAGCTTTCTTT
TRBD2	15	NA	TRBV6-5	TRBJ2-1	CASSNARGGLNEQFF	TGTGCCAGCTCCAACGCGCGGGGGGGCCTCAATGAGCAGTTCTTC
NA	14	NA	TRBV6-5	TRBJ2-2	CASTGEGFTGELFF	TGTGCCAGCACCGGAGAGGGTTTCACCGGGGAGCTGTTTTTT
NA	14	NA	TRBV6-5	TRBJ2-3	CASKQGQGTDTQYF	TGTGCCAGCAAGCAGGGTCAGGGAACAGATACGCAGTATTTT
NA	17	NA	TRBV19	TRBJ1-6	CASSPGAGEFRHSPLHF	TGTGCCAGTAGCCCCGGCGCAGGGGAGTTCCGTCATTCACCCCTCCACTTT
NA	12	NA	TRBV3-1/TRBV3-2	TRBJ1-1	CASSQVSTEAFF	TGTGCCAGCAGCCAAGTGTCGACTGAAGCTTTCTTT
TRBD2	17	NA	TRBV5-1	TRBJ2-4	CASNTAGAGLAKNIQYF	TGCGCCAGCAATACAGCGGGGGCCGGTTTAGCCAAAAACATTCAGTACTTC